The T cell receptor beta chain under discussion was sequenced for a study of response to subunit inactivated influenza vaccine. The study's findings and limits: It was the authors' suggestion that each seasonal influenza vaccination recruits few new T cells.

A few counts support this clonotype. Its antigen remains unknown. TCRdb passed the RT-PCR reads through MiXCR, listing each CDR3 protein once. The sample has approximately 520,000 distinct CDR3 sequences; roughly 25% are singletons. This CDR3 has 14 residues. Looked up from germline, CDR1 is MDHEN and CDR2 is SYDVKM. Between the trimmed V and J ends, which lost 5 bases and 0 bases, there was a span of 11 bases. This receptor was identified in a man over 45 who received an inactivated influenza vaccine. J is TRBJ2-7 and V is TRBV28; D is tentatively TRBD1 or TRBD2 (5 bases each). The sample was CD4+ T cells sorted from PBMCs, taken more than 4 days after vaccination. The CDR3 loop is CASSVGTVSYEQYF. The CDR3 coding sequence is TGTGCCAGCAGTGTCGGGACGGTCTCCTACGAGCAGTACTTC.